This T cell receptor (beta chain) was identified during a study of blood T cell repertoires in COVID-19. About the study: PBMCs, B-cell-depleted T cells, or T cells provided the cDNA or gDNA that made up the material.

CDR3 size: 18 residues. CDR1 is SGHRS and CDR2 is YFSETQ in the germline V gene. J lost 0 bases, V lost 3 bases, and 9 bases had no gene match. Profiled with immunoSEQ multiplex PCR; TCRdb holds only in-frame clones, not every one. Found here are 160,000 or so clones, 79% of them singletons; the top ten hold about 7.8%. The receptor comes from a woman in her sixties or seventies with COVID-19, enrolled during active disease. The source material was peripheral blood. This sequence joins TRBV5-1 and TRBJ2-1, with 10 bases lining up with TRBD2. The CDR3 here is CASSSLLAGVSSYNEQFF. CDR3 coding DNA: TGCGCCAGCAGCTCCCTTCTAGCGGGAGTAAGCTCCTACAATGAGCAGTTCTTC.